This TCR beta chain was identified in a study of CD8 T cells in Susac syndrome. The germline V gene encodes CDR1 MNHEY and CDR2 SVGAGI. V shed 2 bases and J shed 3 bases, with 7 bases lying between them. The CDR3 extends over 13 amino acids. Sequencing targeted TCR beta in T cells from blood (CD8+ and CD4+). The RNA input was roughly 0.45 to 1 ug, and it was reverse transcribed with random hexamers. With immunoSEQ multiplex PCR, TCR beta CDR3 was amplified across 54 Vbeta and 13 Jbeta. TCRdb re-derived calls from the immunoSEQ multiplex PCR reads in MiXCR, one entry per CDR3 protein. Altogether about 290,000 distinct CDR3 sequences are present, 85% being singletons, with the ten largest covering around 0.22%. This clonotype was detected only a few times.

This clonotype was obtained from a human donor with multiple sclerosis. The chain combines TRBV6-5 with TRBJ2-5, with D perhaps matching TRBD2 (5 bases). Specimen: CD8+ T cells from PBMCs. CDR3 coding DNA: TGTGCCAGCAGTTACGCGGAGGAAGAGACCCAGTACTTC. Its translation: CASSYAEEETQYF.